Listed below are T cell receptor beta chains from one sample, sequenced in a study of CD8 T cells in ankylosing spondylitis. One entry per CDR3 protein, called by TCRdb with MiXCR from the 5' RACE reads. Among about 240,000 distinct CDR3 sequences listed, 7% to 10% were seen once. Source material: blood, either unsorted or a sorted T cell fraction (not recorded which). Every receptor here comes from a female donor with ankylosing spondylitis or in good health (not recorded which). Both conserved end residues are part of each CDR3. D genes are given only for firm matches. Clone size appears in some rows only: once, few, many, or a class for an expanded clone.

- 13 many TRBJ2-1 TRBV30 TGTGCCCAAGGGACGGGAGCCCGCAATGAGCAGTTCTTC CAQGTGARNEQFF
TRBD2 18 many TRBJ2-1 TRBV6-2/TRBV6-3 TGTGCCAGCAGTTACATCTTGCTAAGCGGGAGATCCGATACTGAGCAGTTCTTC CASSYILLSGRSDTEQFF
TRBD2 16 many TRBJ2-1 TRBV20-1 TGCAGTGCTAGATCCAAAAAGGGACTAGTCGTCAATGAGCAGTTCTTC CSARSKKGLVVNEQFF
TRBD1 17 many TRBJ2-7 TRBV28 TGTGCCAGCAGTTTAGTGGGGACAGGGTGGAGCTCCTACGAGCAGTACTTC CASSLVGTGWSSYEQYF
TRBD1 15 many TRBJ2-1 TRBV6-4 TGTGCCAGCAGCATCCAATTGACAGGGCTGAATGAGCAGTTCTTC CASSIQLTGLNEQFF
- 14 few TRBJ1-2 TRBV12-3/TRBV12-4 TGTGCCAGCAGTTTACGACCTGAGATCTATGGCTACACCTTC CASSLRPEIYGYTF
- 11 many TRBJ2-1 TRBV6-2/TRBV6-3 TGTGCCAGCAGCCGAACGAATGAGCAGTTCTTC CASSRTNEQFF
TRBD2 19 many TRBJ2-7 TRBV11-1 TGTGCCAGCACCCCAGGGGGGACTAGCGGCAGGTCAAGCTCCTACGAGCAGTACTTC CASTPGGTSGRSSSYEQYF
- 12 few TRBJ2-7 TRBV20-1 TGCAGTGGACGGCCCTTAACCTACGAGCAGTACTTC CSGRPLTYEQYF
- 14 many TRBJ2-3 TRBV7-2 TGTGCCAGCAGCTCCCCGGGGAGCACAGATACGCAGTATTTT CASSSPGSTDTQYF
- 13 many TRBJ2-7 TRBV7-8 TGTGCCAGCAGCCCCGGGCCCTCCTGGGAGCAGTACTTC CASSPGPSWEQYF
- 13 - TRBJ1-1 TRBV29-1 TGCAGCGTTCGACCCTTAATGAACACTGAAGCTTTCTTT CSVRPLMNTEAFF
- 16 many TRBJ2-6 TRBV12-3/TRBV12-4 TGTGCCACCTCAAAGGGCGTTAGCTCTGGGGCCAACGTCCTGACTTTC CATSKGVSSGANVLTF
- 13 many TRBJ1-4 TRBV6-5 TGTGCCAGCAGTTACAGGCCCTTTGAACGGAGGTTTTTT CASSYRPFERRFF
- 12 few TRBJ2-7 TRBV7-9 TGTGCCAGCAGCTTAGGCAGGGCTGAGCAGTACTTC CASSLGRAEQYF
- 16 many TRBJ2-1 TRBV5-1 TGCGCCAGCAGCTTGGCGGCGGGTACAGGGTACAATGAGCAGTTCTTC CASSLAAGTGYNEQFF
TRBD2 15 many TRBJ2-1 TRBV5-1 TGCGCCAGCAGCTTGGCCGGGCAGCGGGATCCTGAGCAGTTCTTC CASSLAGQRDPEQFF
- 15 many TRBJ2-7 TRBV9 TGTGCCAGCAGCGTACGCGACACGTTCTCCTACGAGCAGTACTTC CASSVRDTFSYEQYF
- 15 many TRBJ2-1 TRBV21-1 TGTGCCAGCAGCATTGGCAGGGAGCCGGGCGCTGAGCAGTTCTTC CASSIGREPGAEQFF
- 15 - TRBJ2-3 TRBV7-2 TGTGCCAGCAGCCCACGGGACCGGGACGGGGATACGCAGTATTTT CASSPRDRDGDTQYF
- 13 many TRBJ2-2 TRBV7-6 TGTGCCAGCAGCTTGACTGCACAGGGGGAGCTGTTTTTT CASSLTAQGELFF
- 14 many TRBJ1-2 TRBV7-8 TGTGCCAGCAGCTTAGGACAGAGCAACTATGGCTACACCTTC CASSLGQSNYGYTF
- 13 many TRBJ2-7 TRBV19 TGTGCCAGTAGACTAGCAGGAACGAAGGAGCAGTACTTC CASRLAGTKEQYF
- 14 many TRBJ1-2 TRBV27 TGTGCCAGCAGTCTGAATCGAGCTAACTATGGCTACACCTTC CASSLNRANYGYTF
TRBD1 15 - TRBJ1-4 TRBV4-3 TGCGCCAGCAGCACAGGACAGGGTAGGGGTGAAAAACTGTTTTTT CASSTGQGRGEKLFF
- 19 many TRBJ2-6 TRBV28 TGTGCCAGCAGTCCCCACGTTTGGACACTTGGCTCTGGGGCCAACGTCCTGACTTTC CASSPHVWTLGSGANVLTF
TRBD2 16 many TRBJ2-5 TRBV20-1 TGCAGTGCTCCCCCTACTAGCGCCGGGGTTCAAGAGACCCAGTACTTC CSAPPTSAGVQETQYF
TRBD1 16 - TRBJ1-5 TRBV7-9 TGTGCCAGCAGCCCCCTGCCAGGGGGCCGGAATCAGCCCCAGCATTTT CASSPLPGGRNQPQHF
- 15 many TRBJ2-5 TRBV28 TGTGCCAGCAGAACACGGACAGCGTACCAAGAGACCCAGTACTTC CASRTRTAYQETQYF
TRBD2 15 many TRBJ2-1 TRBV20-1 TGCAGTGCTCCCTTTCTTGGCGGGAGGGCCACTGAGCAGTTCTTC CSAPFLGGRATEQFF
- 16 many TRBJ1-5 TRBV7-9 TGTGCCAGCAGCTTAGCATCTGGCACGCTTTCTGGGCCCCAGCATTTT CASSLASGTLSGPQHF
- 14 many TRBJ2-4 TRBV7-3 TGTGCCCCGGGTCGGGGAGATTCCAAAAACATTCAGTACTTC CAPGRGDSKNIQYF
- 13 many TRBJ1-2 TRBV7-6 TGTGCCAGCAGCTTAGTGCGCGGTGAGGGCTACACCTTC CASSLVRGEGYTF
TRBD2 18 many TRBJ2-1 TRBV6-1 TGTGCCAGCAGTGGGACTAGCGGGAGGTTCCTCTTACGCAATGAGCAGTTCTTC CASSGTSGRFLLRNEQFF
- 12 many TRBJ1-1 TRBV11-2 TGTGCCAGCAGCGAGGGGGGGATTGAAGCTTTCTTT CASSEGGIEAFF
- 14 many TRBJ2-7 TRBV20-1 TGCAGTGCTAGGGCCCCGGCTAGCGCATACGAGCAGTACTTC CSARAPASAYEQYF
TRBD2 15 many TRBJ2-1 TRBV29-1 TGCAGCGTTGAAGGGGGGACTAGCGGGATAGGGGAGCAGTTCTTC CSVEGGTSGIGEQFF
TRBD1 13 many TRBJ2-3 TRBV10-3 TGTGCCACCCGGGACAGGGTGTCAGATACGCAGTATTTT CATRDRVSDTQYF
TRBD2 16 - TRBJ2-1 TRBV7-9 TGTGCCAGCAGCGCCAATCTAGCGGGAGAATACAATGAGCAGTTCTTC CASSANLAGEYNEQFF
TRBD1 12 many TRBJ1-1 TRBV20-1 TGCAGTGCCCCCCGACAGGGAGCTAGGGCTTTCTTT CSAPRQGARAFF
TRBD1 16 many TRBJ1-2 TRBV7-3 TGTGCCAGCACTGACCTCCCGGGACAGGGGATCAATGGCTACACCTTC CASTDLPGQGINGYTF
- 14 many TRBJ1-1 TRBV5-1 TGCGCCAGCAGCCTATTGGAGCCTAACACTGAAGCTTTCTTT CASSLLEPNTEAFF
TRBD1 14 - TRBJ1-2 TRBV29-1 TGCAGCGTTGGGACAGGTGAAGCTAACTATGGCTACACCTTC CSVGTGEANYGYTF
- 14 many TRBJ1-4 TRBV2 TGTGCCAGCCCAGGCGGACTCGGCGGCGAAAAACTGTTTTTT CASPGGLGGEKLFF
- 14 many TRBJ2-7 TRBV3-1 TGTGCCAGCAGCCAAGGCGGGGCTTACTACGAGCAGTACTTC CASSQGGAYYEQYF
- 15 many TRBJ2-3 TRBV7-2 TGTGCCAGCAGCTTAGACCCCGGACGGACAGATACGCAGTATTTT CASSLDPGRTDTQYF
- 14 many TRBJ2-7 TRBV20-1 TGCAGTGCCCCGGGATGGGAGGCCTCCTACGAGCAGTACTTC CSAPGWEASYEQYF
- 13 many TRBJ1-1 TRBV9 TGTGCCAGCAGCGTAGGCGGAGGGCAGCAAGCTTTCTTT CASSVGGGQQAFF
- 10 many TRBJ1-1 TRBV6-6 TGTGCCAGCAGTTACGCTGAAGCTTTCTTT CASSYAEAFF
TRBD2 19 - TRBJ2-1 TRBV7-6 TGTGCCAGCAGCTTAGCCCTCCCCGGTGGGACTAGCGGGTACAATGAGCAGTTCTTC CASSLALPGGTSGYNEQFF